Below, one T cell receptor (beta chain) is given with its context. The antigen remains undetermined. The data were taken from a study of T cells in Graves' hyperthyroidism and ophthalmopathy. General observations from the study: Through a model of 13 V-J features, ophthalmopathy was separated from stable hyperthyroidism. Blood also carried most thyroid clonotypes expanded above 0.001.

The germline V and J ends were trimmed by 4 bases and 3 bases, with 16 bases remaining between them. The germline V gene has CDR1 SGHRS and CDR2 YFSETQ. The CDR3 has 15 amino acids. RNA transcripts served as the template for amplifying TCR beta CDR3 regions. The HTBI primer set was used in a first-round RT-PCR of the TCR CDR3. TCRdb re-analysed the multiplex PCR reads in MiXCR, keeping a single row per CDR3 protein. Seen here are 650,000 to 800,000 distinct CDR3 sequences, approximately 42% observed once, and the top ten hold approximately 6.8%. Sequencing was carried out using peripheral blood or thyroid tissue (not recorded which). V gene TRBV5-1 combines with J gene TRBJ1-2; D gene uncertain. This receptor was obtained from an adult man with Graves' disease, either hyperthyroidism or ophthalmopathy (not recorded which). CDR3 coding DNA: TGCGCCAGCAGCCACAATTTTCAGGCAGACTATGGCTACACCTTC. Its translation: CASSHNFQADYGYTF.